This paragraph reports one T cell receptor (beta chain). Germline CDR1 MNHEY, CDR2 SVGAGI. The CDR3 totals 15 residues. Trimming stripped 7 bases from V and 0 bases from J, with 12 bases between. This table comes from immunoSEQ multiplex PCR, and its TCRdb copy is limited to in-frame clones, with some not included. The sample carries tens of thousands of clones, about 76% recorded once. This sample was included in a study of OX40 agonist ivuxolimab in advanced cancers. Across the study: Prior therapy, whether anti-PD-1, anti-PD-L1 or anti-CTLA-4, was allowed, and 35% to 40% had some.

The sequencing here drew on CD4+ or CD8+ T cells sorted from blood, taken in a trial of the OX40 agonist ivuxolimab. The genes are TRBV6-5 and TRBJ2-2; D not resolved. This TCR was recovered from an adult with an advanced solid tumor such as melanoma, head and neck, liver or kidney cancer. The CDR3 nucleotides read TGTGCCAGCAAAAGGCCGGGCACGAACACCGGGGAGCTGTTTTTT. It yields the protein CASKRPGTNTGELFF.